The entry below describes one T cell receptor beta chain. This entry is derived from a study of immune characterization of retroperitoneal liposarcoma. One entry per CDR3 protein, called by TCRdb with MiXCR from the PCR reads. Among 2,700 or so distinct CDR3 sequences listed, approximately 45% were seen once. The ends lost 3 bases at V and 6 bases at J; junction bases unmatched: 5. The CDR3 covers 15 residues. Sample: tumor tissue. The gene calls are TRBV12-3 or TRBV12-4 and TRBJ2-1; 10 positions match TRBD2. The clonotype was recovered from a male donor with retroperitoneal liposarcoma. CDR3 in DNA: TGTGCCAGCAGTTTTACGGGACTAGCGTTCAATGAGCAGTTCTTC. It encodes CASSFTGLAFNEQFF.